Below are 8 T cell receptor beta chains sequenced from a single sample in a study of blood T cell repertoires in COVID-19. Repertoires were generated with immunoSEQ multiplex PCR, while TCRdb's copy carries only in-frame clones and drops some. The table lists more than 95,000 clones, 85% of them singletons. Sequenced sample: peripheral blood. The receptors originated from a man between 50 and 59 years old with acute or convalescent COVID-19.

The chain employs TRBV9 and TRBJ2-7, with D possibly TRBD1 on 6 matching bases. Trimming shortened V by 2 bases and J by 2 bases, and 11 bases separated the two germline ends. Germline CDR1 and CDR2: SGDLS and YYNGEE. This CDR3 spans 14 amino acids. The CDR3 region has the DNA TGTGCCAGCAGCGTCCGGGACAATACCTACGAGCAGTACTTC. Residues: CASSVRDNTYEQYF.

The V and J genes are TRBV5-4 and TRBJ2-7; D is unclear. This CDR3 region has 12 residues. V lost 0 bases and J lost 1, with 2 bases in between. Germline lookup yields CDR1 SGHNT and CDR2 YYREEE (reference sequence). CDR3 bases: TGTGCCAGCAGCTTGGCGTCCTACGAGCAGTACTTC. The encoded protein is CASSLASYEQYF.

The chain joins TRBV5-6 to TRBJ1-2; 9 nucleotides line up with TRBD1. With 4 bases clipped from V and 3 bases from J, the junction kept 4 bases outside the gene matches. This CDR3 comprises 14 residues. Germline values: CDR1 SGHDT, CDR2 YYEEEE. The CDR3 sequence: CASSLDRGDYGYTF. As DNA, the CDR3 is TGTGCCAGCAGCCTAGACAGGGGGGACTATGGCTACACCTTC.

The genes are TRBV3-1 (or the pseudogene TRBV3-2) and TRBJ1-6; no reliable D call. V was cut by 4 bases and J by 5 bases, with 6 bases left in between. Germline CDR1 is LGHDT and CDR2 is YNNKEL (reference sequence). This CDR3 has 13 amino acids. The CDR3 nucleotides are TGTGCCAGCAGCCGGACTGATAATTCACCCCTCCACTTT. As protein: CASSRTDNSPLHF.

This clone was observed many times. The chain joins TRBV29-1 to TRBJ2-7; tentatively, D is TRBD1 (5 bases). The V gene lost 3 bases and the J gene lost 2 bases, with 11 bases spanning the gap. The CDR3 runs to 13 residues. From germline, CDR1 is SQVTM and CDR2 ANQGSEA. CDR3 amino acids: CSVEQGETYEQYF. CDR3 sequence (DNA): TGCAGCGTTGAGCAGGGTGAGACCTACGAGCAGTACTTC.

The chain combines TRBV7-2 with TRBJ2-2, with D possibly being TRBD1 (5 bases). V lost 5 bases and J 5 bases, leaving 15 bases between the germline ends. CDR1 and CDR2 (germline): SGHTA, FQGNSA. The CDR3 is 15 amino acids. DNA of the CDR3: TGTGCCAGCAGCCCGGCGGCAGGGCGGACCGGGGAGCTGTTTTTT. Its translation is CASSPAAGRTGELFF.

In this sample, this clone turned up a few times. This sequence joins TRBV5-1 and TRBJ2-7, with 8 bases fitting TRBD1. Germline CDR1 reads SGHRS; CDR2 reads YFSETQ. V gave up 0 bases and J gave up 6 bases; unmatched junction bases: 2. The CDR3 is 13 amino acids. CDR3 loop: CASSLGDRFEQYF. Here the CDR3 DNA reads TGCGCCAGCAGCTTGGGGGACAGGTTCGAGCAGTACTTC.

The CDR3 DNA sequence: TGTGCCAGCAGCTTATACCCAGGATTTATTAACACTGAAGCTTTCTTT. Protein sequence: CASSLYPGFINTEAFF. The gene calls are TRBV7-8 and TRBJ1-1, with D uncertain. Trimming shortened V by 2 bases and J by 2 bases, and 15 bases separated the two germline ends. Germline CDR1 is SGHVS and CDR2 is FQNEAQ. CDR3 size: 16 residues.